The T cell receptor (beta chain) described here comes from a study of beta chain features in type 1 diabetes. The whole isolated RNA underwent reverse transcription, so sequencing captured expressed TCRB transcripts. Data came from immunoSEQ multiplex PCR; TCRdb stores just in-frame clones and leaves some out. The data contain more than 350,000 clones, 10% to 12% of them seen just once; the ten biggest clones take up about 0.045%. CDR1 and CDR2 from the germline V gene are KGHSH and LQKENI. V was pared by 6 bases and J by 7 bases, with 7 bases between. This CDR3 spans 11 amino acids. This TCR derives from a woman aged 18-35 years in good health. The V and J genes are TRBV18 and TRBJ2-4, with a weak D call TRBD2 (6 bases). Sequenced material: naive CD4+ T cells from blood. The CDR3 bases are TGTGCCAGCTCCGCGGGGAACATTCAGTACTTC. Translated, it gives CASSAGNIQYF.